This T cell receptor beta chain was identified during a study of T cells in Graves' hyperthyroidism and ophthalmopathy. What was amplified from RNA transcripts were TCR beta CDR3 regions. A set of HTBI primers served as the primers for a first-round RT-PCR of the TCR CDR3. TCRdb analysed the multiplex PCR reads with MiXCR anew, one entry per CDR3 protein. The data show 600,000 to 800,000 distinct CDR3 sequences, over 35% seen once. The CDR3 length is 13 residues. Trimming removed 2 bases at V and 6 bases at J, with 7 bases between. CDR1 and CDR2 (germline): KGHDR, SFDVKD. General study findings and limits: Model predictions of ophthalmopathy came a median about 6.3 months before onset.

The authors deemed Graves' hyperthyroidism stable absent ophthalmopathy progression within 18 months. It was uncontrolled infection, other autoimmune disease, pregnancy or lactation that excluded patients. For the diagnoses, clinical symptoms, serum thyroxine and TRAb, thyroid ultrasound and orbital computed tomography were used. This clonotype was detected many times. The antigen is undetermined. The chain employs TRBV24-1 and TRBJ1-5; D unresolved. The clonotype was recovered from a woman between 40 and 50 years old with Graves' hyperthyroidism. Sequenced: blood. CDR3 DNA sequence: TGTGCCACCAGTGATTCTCCTTTTCAGCCCCAGCATTTT. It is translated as CATSDSPFQPQHF.